Listed below are T cell receptor beta chains from one sample, sequenced in a study of pediatric ulcerative colitis. TCRdb's table, derived via immunoSEQ multiplex PCR, lists solely in-frame clones and lacks some. The sample contains about 60,000 clones, over 70% of which appear only once. The specimen sequenced was blood. These receptors came from a boy aged 10-17 years who was a control in a study of pediatric ulcerative colitis. Each CDR3 is given with its conserved first and last residue. D genes are given only for firm matches. Size is stated for part of the rows, as once, few or many counts, or as a class when the clone is expanded.

>TRBJ1-1|.|.|TRBV25-1
CASSVLSGDKETEAFF
TGTGCCAGCAGTGTCCTAAGTGGCGACAAAGAAACTGAAGCTTTCTTT
>TRBJ2-7|.|.|TRBV5-6
CASSSGTPSYEQYF
TGTGCCAGCAGCTCCGGGACACCCTCCTACGAGCAGTACTTC
>TRBJ1-2|.|.|TRBV10-2
CASSESYGGIGDYGYTF
TGCGCCAGCAGTGAGTCTTATGGAGGGATTGGGGACTATGGCTACACCTTC
>TRBJ2-7|.|.|TRBV2
CASSDSGIGYEQYF
TGTGCCAGCAGTGACTCTGGGATTGGGTACGAGCAGTACTTC
>TRBJ1-3|.|.|TRBV19
CASSPMSRYYSGNTIYF
TGTGCCAGTAGTCCCATGAGCCGCTACTACTCTGGAAACACCATATATTTT
>TRBJ1-1|TRBD1|.|TRBV7-9
CASSDGTGDAFF
TGTGCCAGCAGCGACGGGACAGGGGACGCTTTCTTT
>TRBJ2-1|.|.|TRBV28
CASSLLERAGNEQFF
TGTGCCAGCAGTTTATTAGAGCGGGCAGGTAATGAGCAGTTCTTC
>TRBJ2-7|.|.|TRBV5-6
CASSFFRGRGEQYF
TGTGCCAGCAGCTTCTTCCGGGGGCGCGGCGAGCAGTACTTC
>TRBJ2-1|TRBD1|.|TRBV28
CASSHPDGQGNNEQFF
TGTGCCAGCAGCCATCCCGACGGACAGGGTAACAATGAGCAGTTCTTC
>TRBJ1-1|.|.|TRBV4-1
CASSQAGVGARGNTEAFF
TGCGCCAGCAGCCAAGCGGGAGTAGGGGCAAGGGGGAACACTGAAGCTTTCTTT
>TRBJ2-1|TRBD2|.|TRBV7-2
CASSLRTSGRGINEQFF
TGTGCCAGCAGCTTAAGAACTAGCGGGAGAGGGATAAATGAGCAGTTCTTC
>TRBJ1-1|.|few|TRBV7-9
CASSGAGRTEAFF
TGTGCCAGCAGCGGAGCAGGTCGAACTGAAGCTTTCTTT
>TRBJ1-2|.|.|TRBV10-3
CAISEGAGHGYTF
TGTGCCATCAGTGAGGGGGCAGGGCATGGCTACACCTTC
>TRBJ1-4|TRBD1|.|TRBV5-1
CASSLAMGDRSNEKLFF
TGCGCCAGCAGCTTGGCGATGGGGGACAGGTCGAATGAAAAACTGTTTTTT
>TRBJ1-2|.|.|TRBV25-1
CASSRVGVDGYTF
TGTGCCAGCAGCCGCGTGGGGGTAGATGGCTACACCTTC
>TRBJ2-2|TRBD2|.|TRBV28
CASSFQEAGAITGELFF
TGTGCCAGCAGTTTTCAGGAAGCGGGAGCGATCACCGGGGAGCTGTTTTTT
>TRBJ1-5|.|few|TRBV29-1
CSVGIGGTNQPQHF
TGCAGCGTTGGCATCGGGGGCACCAATCAGCCCCAGCATTTT
>TRBJ2-7|TRBD1|.|TRBV25-1
CASSAPSRDSTYEQYF
TGTGCCAGCAGTGCGCCGTCCCGGGACAGCACCTACGAGCAGTACTTC
>TRBJ2-3|.|.|TRBV7-8
CASSGGTNTDTQYF
TGTGCCAGCAGCGGCGGGACAAACACAGATACGCAGTATTTT
>TRBJ2-1|TRBD1|.|TRBV19
CASSPPGQGYNEQFF
TGTGCCAGTAGTCCTCCGGGACAGGGCTACAATGAGCAGTTCTTC
>TRBJ1-1|.|.|TRBV5-1
CASSLVWTENTEAFF
TGCGCCAGCAGCTTGGTGTGGACAGAGAACACTGAAGCTTTCTTT
>TRBJ2-7|TRBD1|.|TRBV7-6
CASSLEDRTAYEQYF
TGTGCCAGCAGCTTAGAGGACAGGACAGCCTACGAGCAGTACTTC
>TRBJ2-5|.|.|TRBV10-3
CATTSGQNQETQYF
TGTGCCACGACCAGTGGGCAGAACCAAGAGACCCAGTACTTC
>TRBJ2-1|.|.|TRBV29-1
CSVAQKTGVSYNEQFF
TGCAGCGTTGCCCAAAAGACGGGGGTCTCCTACAATGAGCAGTTCTTC
>TRBJ2-1|TRBD2|.|TRBV5-4
CASSRPGLAGSDEQFF
TGTGCCAGCAGCAGGCCGGGACTAGCGGGGTCCGATGAGCAGTTCTTC
>TRBJ1-1|.|.|TRBV4-1
CASSQDFGTNTEAFF
TGCGCCAGCAGCCAAGATTTCGGCACGAACACTGAAGCTTTCTTT
>TRBJ2-2|.|.|TRBV15
CATSAAGLDTGELFF
TGTGCCACCAGCGCCGCGGGGTTAGACACCGGGGAGCTGTTTTTT
>TRBJ2-5|.|.|TRBV7-6
CASSQIGGQETQYF
TGTGCCAGCAGCCAGATCGGTGGGCAAGAGACCCAGTACTTC
>TRBJ1-2|TRBD1|.|TRBV18
CASSQDRDYGYTF
TGTGCCAGCTCACAGGACAGGGACTATGGCTACACCTTC
>TRBJ1-4|.|.|TRBV5-1
CASSLVGRANEKLFF
TGCGCCAGCAGCTTGGTAGGGCGGGCTAATGAAAAACTGTTTTTT
>TRBJ1-1|.|.|TRBV19
CASIFGGNTEAFF
TGTGCCAGTATTTTCGGGGGCAACACTGAAGCTTTCTTT
>TRBJ2-2|.|once|TRBV4-3
CASRENAWFYTGELFF
TGCGCCAGCAGAGAAAATGCTTGGTTTTACACCGGGGAGCTGTTTTTT
>TRBJ2-3|.|.|TRBV4-2
CASSQEGPLSTDTQYF
TGTGCCAGCAGCCAAGAAGGTCCGCTTAGCACAGATACGCAGTATTTT
>TRBJ1-3|.|few|TRBV19
CASSGFSSGNTIYF
TGTGCCAGTAGCGGGTTTAGCTCTGGAAACACCATATATTTT
>TRBJ2-1|.|.|TRBV19
CASSIWDTDYNEQFF
TGTGCCAGTAGTATCTGGGACACGGACTACAATGAGCAGTTCTTC
>TRBJ1-2|.|.|TRBV6-5
CAASPNGYLNYGYTF
TGTGCCGCTAGCCCGAACGGATATCTTAACTATGGCTACACCTTC
>TRBJ1-2|.|few|TRBV5-1
CASNDTNYGYTF
TGCGCCAGCAACGACACCAACTATGGCTACACCTTC
>TRBJ1-1|.|.|TRBV7-8
CASTITAQATEAFF
TGTGCCAGCACCATAACAGCGCAAGCTACTGAAGCTTTCTTT
>TRBJ2-1|.|.|TRBV2
CASSPFPEGENNEQFF
TGTGCCAGCAGTCCCTTTCCTGAAGGGGAAAACAATGAGCAGTTCTTC
>TRBJ2-5|.|.|TRBV5-1
CASSLVVPRGETQYF
TGCGCCAGCAGCCTGGTGGTCCCCAGGGGCGAGACCCAGTACTTC
>TRBJ2-7|TRBD2|.|TRBV7-6
CASSSPLAGVYEQYF
TGTGCCAGCAGCTCCCCGCTAGCGGGAGTTTACGAGCAGTACTTC
>TRBJ2-7|.|.|TRBV5-1
CASSWGVGPYEQYF
TGCGCCAGCAGTTGGGGTGTGGGTCCTTACGAGCAGTACTTC
>TRBJ1-6|TRBD1|few|TRBV27
CASSFRFRTGGVYSHYNSPLHF
TGTGCCAGCAGTTTCCGTTTTCGGACAGGGGGCGTTTATAGCCACTATAATTCACCCCTCCACTTT